The 10 T cell receptor beta chains presented below share a single source sample, sequenced in a study of cytomegalovirus exposure and HLA in healthy donors. The PCR ran on 60 Vbeta and 13 Jbeta primers. Using immunoSEQ multiplex PCR, the repertoire was profiled, and TCRdb retains in-frame clones only, with some absent. The sample contains 80,000 or so clones, nearly 80% of which appear only once. The sequenced sample was PBMCs. Receptor source: a man aged 35-49 years in good health and CMV-seronegative.

V and J are TRBV10-3 and TRBJ2-1, with 13 bases aligning to TRBD2. Germline values: CDR1 ENHRY, CDR2 SYGVKD. V lost 9 bases, J lost 7 bases, and 6 bases stayed unmatched. CDR3 length: 14 residues. The CDR3 coding sequence is TGTGCCATTTCGGGACTAGCGGGGTTTAATGAGCAGTTCTTC. This sequence encodes CAISGLAGFNEQFF.

CDR3 nucleotides: TGCAGCGCCTCCCGGGACAGGGGTGATGGCTACACCTTC. Translation: CSASRDRGDGYTF. J is TRBJ1-2 and V is TRBV29-1; 10 bases fit TRBD1. Germline CDR1 and CDR2: SQVTM and ANQGSEA. With 7 bases clipped from V and 6 bases from J, the junction kept 8 bases outside the gene matches. This CDR3 is built from 13 residues.

V is TRBV20-1 and J is TRBJ1-1; no reliable D call. Trimming pared 3 bases from V and 8 bases from J, leaving 10 bases between. This CDR3 comprises 11 residues. Germline loops: CDR1 DFQATT, CDR2 SNEGSKA (reference sequence). CDR3 loop: CSASTDLEAFF. CDR3 DNA: TGCAGTGCTAGTACAGACCTAGAAGCTTTCTTT.

The chain is built from TRBV25-1 and TRBJ2-7; D call uncertain. Germline V CDR1 and CDR2: MGHDK, SYGVNS. The V and J ends lost 2 bases and 6 bases respectively, with 5 bases between them. This CDR3 region has 11 residues. CDR3 protein: CASSEHFEQYF. In DNA form, the CDR3 reads TGTGCCAGCAGTGAACACTTCGAGCAGTACTTC.

This chain links TRBV6-5 with TRBJ2-6; D may be TRBD1 (5 bases). V lost 2 bases and J 0 bases, leaving 5 bases between the germline ends. Germline CDR1 MNHEY, CDR2 SVGAGI. This CDR3 comprises 15 residues. CDR3 in amino acids: CASSYDSSGANVLTF. The DNA for the CDR3 is TGTGCCAGCAGTTACGACAGCTCTGGGGCCAACGTCCTGACTTTC.

The CDR3 region has the DNA TGTGCCAGCAGCTTTTCGAGGCGAGATGAGCAGTTCTTC. Translating gives CASSFSRRDEQFF. The chain combines TRBV5-8 with TRBJ2-1; D call uncertain. CDR3 length equals 13 residues. The germline V gene encodes CDR1 SGHTS and CDR2 YDEGEE. V was pared by 2 bases and J by 8 bases, with 11 bases between.

The chain carries TRBV6-5 and TRBJ2-5; 9 bases map to TRBD1. The junction had 6 bases not matched to a gene; V was cut back by 6 bases and J by 4 bases. The germline V gene encodes CDR1 MNHEY and CDR2 SVGAGI. The CDR3 is made up of 14 amino acids. CDR3 bases: TGTGCCAGCAGGCTCACAGGGGGCGGAGAGACCCAGTACTTC. Protein product: CASRLTGGGETQYF.

The chain employs TRBV5-1 and TRBJ1-6, with TRBD1 identical over 9 bases. The CDR3 is 15 amino acids. Germline-derived CDR1 and CDR2 are SGHRS and YFSETQ. V gave up 3 bases and J gave up 10 bases; unmatched junction bases: 8. For the CDR3, the DNA is TGCGCCAGCAGCTCACAGGGGGCGCGGGAATCACCCCTCCACTTT. This codes for CASSSQGARESPLHF.

This chain connects TRBV5-5 to TRBJ2-3; 7 nucleotides line up with TRBD2. Unmatched junction bases numbered 9, after V lost 1 base and J lost 4 bases. This CDR3 spans 16 amino acids. The V gene's germline CDR1 is SGHKS and CDR2 YYEKEE (reference sequence). Here the CDR3 reads CASSLTGTTKSDTQYF. CDR3 nucleotides: TGTGCCAGCAGCTTGACCGGGACTACCAAATCAGATACGCAGTATTTT.

The chain carries TRBV11-2 and TRBJ1-4; 9 nucleotides agree with TRBD1. In germline, CDR1 is SGHAT, CDR2 FQNNGV. The CDR3 contains 15 residues. The V gene end was trimmed by 5 bases and the J gene end by 4 bases; junction bases not matched to a gene: 5. Here the CDR3 reads CASSQPGQGNEKLFF. CDR3 DNA: TGTGCCAGCAGCCAACCGGGACAGGGTAATGAAAAACTGTTTTTT.